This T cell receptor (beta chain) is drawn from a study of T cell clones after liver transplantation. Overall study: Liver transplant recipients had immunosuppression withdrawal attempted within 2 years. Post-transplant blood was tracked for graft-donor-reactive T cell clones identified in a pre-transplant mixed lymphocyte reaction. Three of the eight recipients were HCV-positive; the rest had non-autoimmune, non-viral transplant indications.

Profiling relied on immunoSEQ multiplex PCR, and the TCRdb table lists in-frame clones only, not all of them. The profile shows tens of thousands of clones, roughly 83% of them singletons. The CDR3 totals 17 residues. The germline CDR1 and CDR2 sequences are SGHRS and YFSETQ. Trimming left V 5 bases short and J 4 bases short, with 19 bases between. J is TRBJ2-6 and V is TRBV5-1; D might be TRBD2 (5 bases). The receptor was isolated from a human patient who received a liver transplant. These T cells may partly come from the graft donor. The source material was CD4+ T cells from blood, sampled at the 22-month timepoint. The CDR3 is CASSQPGSPGGANVLTF. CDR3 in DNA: TGCGCCAGCAGTCAACCGGGGAGCCCGGGAGGGGCCAACGTCCTGACTTTC.